This TCR beta chain comes out of a study of cytomegalovirus exposure and HLA in healthy donors. Overall study: HLA-typed donors contributed about 85 million unique TCRs, which were held in an early data release.

A word on this clone: The antigen remains unidentified.

PCR employed 60 Vbeta and 13 Jbeta primers. Sequencing used immunoSEQ multiplex PCR; TCRdb keeps in-frame clones, though not all of them. This sample has 50,000 to 65,000 clones; around 75% occur once, and the top ten carry under 25%. In germline, CDR1 is SNHLY, CDR2 FYNNEI. Germline trimming cut 5 bases from V and 4 bases from J; bases unmatched to any gene: 5. The CDR3 has 16 residues. Whole-study results and caveats: Most TCR sequences were rare, but some public TCRs occurred in many donors. TCR beta chains associated with HLA were, in a later analysis, more clonally expanded than equally common others.

Sequencing input: PBMCs. The source is a woman aged 40 to 49 in good health and CMV-seropositive. This rearrangement joins TRBV2 to TRBJ2-1; 13 bases map to TRBD2. The CDR3 DNA sequence: TGTGCCAGCAGTCAAAGACTAGCGGGGGGTTACAATGAGCAGTTCTTC. The encoded protein is CASSQRLAGGYNEQFF.